A single sample gave rise to the 29 T cell receptor beta chains below, sequenced in a study of cytomegalovirus exposure and HLA in healthy donors (dated by TCRdb to 2015 to 2018). The library was made by the immunoSEQ multiplex PCR assay. For the multiplex PCR, a mixture combining 60 forward primers for TCR Vbeta segments and 13 reverse primers for TCR Jbeta segments was used. TCRdb carries this immuneACCESS record with in-frame sequences only. Its versions omit some clonotypes, under half of them owing to an unresolved V gene in the studies checked, with the rest unexplained. The sample yields some 130,000 clones; about four fifths were counted once. Of the sample, about 4% falls within the top ten clones. Sample: PBMCs. These receptors originate from a woman between 40 and 50 years old in good health and CMV-seronegative.

Regarding this clone: A read error may produce the germline difference seen at one junction end. The CDR3 DNA reads TGTTCCAGCAGCTCTTTTGGGACAGGGCCCTACGAGCAGTACTTC. Translating gives CSSSSFGTGPYEQYF. The J gene is TRBJ2-7, the V gene TRBV7-2; 9 nucleotides align to TRBD1. CDR1 SGHTA and CDR2 FQGNSA come from the germline V gene. CDR3 length: 15 amino acids. The variable domain in full, completed from reference TRBV7-2 and TRBJ2-7, reads GAGVSQSPSNKVTEKGKDVELRCDPISGHTALYWYRQSLGQGLEFLIYFQGNSAPDKSGLPSDRFSAERTGGSVSTLTIQRTQQEDSAVYLCSSSSFGTGPYEQYFGPGTRLTVT.

The V gene is TRBV4-1, the J gene TRBJ2-1; TRBD1 matches 11 bases. With 3 bases clipped from V and 1 base from J, the junction kept 11 bases outside the gene matches. This CDR3 has 19 residues. In germline, CDR1 is MGHRA, CDR2 YSYEKL. The CDR3 nucleotides read TGCGCCAGCAGCCATGGACAGGGGGCCTGGGGTGGATCCTACAATGAGCAGTTCTTC. Its translation is CASSHGQGAWGGSYNEQFF.

The chain links TRBV10-3 to TRBJ2-7, with TRBD1 matching 9 bases. This CDR3 spans 14 amino acids. Trimming removed 6 bases from V and 3 bases from J; junction bases left unmatched: 6. Germline V gene data show CDR1 as ENHRY and CDR2 as SYGVKD. The CDR3 sequence: CAIRRQGDLYEQYF. The CDR3 DNA reads TGTGCCATCAGACGACAGGGGGACCTCTACGAGCAGTACTTC.

The chain links TRBV27 to TRBJ2-2; 9 bases line up with TRBD1. With V trimmed by 5 bases and J by 7 bases, 11 bases remained unmatched. The CDR3 has 16 residues. The V gene's germline CDR1 is MNHEY and CDR2 SMNVEV (reference sequence). The CDR3 is CASSQNRGRLIGELFF. The CDR3 DNA sequence: TGTGCCAGCAGTCAAAACAGGGGGCGCTTAATCGGGGAGCTGTTTTTT.

The chain employs TRBV5-1 and TRBJ1-1; no reliable D call. The CDR3 is 14 amino acids. V was clipped by 2 bases and J by 1 base, with 9 bases between them. The germline V gene encodes CDR1 SGHRS and CDR2 YFSETQ. The CDR3 DNA sequence: TGCGCCAGCAGCTTACCTCGGGGGAACACTGAAGCTTTCTTT. Translating it yields CASSLPRGNTEAFF.

This chain links TRBV2 with TRBJ1-1; no clear D gene. V was clipped by 8 bases and J by 2 bases, with 27 bases between them. This CDR3 is built from 18 residues. Per germline, CDR1 SNHLY and CDR2 FYNNEI. In DNA form, the CDR3 reads TGTGCCAGCCTGGGAGTATTTTGGGAATTTGAGGGCAACACTGAAGCTTTCTTT. Protein sequence: CASLGVFWEFEGNTEAFF.

The chain joins TRBV2 to TRBJ2-1; TRBD2 matches at 10 bases. Germline CDR1 SNHLY, CDR2 FYNNEI. CDR3 size: 15 residues. V was clipped by 7 bases and J by 2 bases; unmatched bases: 5. The CDR3 coding sequence is TGTGCCAGCAAAAACCTAGCGGGAGCCTACAATGAGCAGTTCTTC. Translating gives CASKNLAGAYNEQFF.

The gene calls are TRBV9 and TRBJ2-3, with D perhaps TRBD2 (5 bases). Germline V gene sequence: CDR1 SGDLS, CDR2 YYNGEE. The CDR3 contains 13 residues. V was cut by 3 bases and J by 8 bases, with 13 bases left in between. CDR3 protein: CASSDGGHVTQYF. The CDR3 DNA reads TGTGCCAGCAGCGACGGAGGTCATGTTACGCAGTATTTT.

The chain uses TRBV27 and TRBJ2-7; 8 bases match TRBD2. CDR1 MNHEY and CDR2 SMNVEV come from the germline V gene (reference sequence). This CDR3 is 16 amino acids long. V gave up 3 bases and J gave up 5 bases; unmatched junction bases: 12. CDR3 sequence reads: CASSFLASGSWDEQYF. DNA of the CDR3: TGTGCCAGCAGTTTCCTAGCAAGCGGGAGCTGGGACGAGCAGTACTTC.

This chain uses TRBV5-4 with TRBJ2-7, with TRBD1 matching 9 bases. The V segment lost 0 bases and the J segment 5 bases; nucleotides outside the gene matches: 3. CDR1 is SGHNT and CDR2 is YYREEE in the germline V gene (reference sequence). The length of the CDR3 is 14 residues. The CDR3 nucleotides read TGTGCCAGCAGCTTGGATACAGGGGGCGACGAGCAGTACTTC. Protein product: CASSLDTGGDEQYF.

The chain employs TRBV7-9 and TRBJ1-2, with 9 bases fitting TRBD1. Trimming removed 3 bases from V and 6 bases from J; junction bases left unmatched: 5. CDR1 SEHNR and CDR2 FQNEAQ come from the germline V gene (reference sequence). The CDR3 has 14 amino acids. The CDR3 protein is CASSLLGQGDGYTF. CDR3 nucleotide sequence: TGTGCCAGCAGCTTGTTGGGACAGGGAGATGGCTACACCTTC.

The rearrangement uses TRBV4-1 and TRBJ1-2; weak D call: TRBD1 (5 bases). Trimming left V 7 bases short and J 0 bases short, with 30 bases between. The CDR3 has 20 residues. Germline V gene data show CDR1 as MGHRA and CDR2 as YSYEKL. CDR3 amino acids: CASNPRGTSLLARANYGYTF. The CDR3 DNA sequence: TGCGCCAGCAACCCCCGGGGGACCAGCCTACTCGCAAGGGCTAACTATGGCTACACCTTC.

The chain is built from TRBV21-1 and TRBJ1-1; the table's D call of TRBD1 was not tested on the DNA. TRBV21-1 is given as a pseudogene. The CDR3 totals 13 residues. The CDR3 region has the DNA TGTGCCAGCATTACACAGGTGAACACTGAAGCTTTCTTT. It codes for CASITQVNTEAFF.

The V call is TRBV5-1, the J call TRBJ1-4; 8 bases map to TRBD1. The CDR3 consists of 14 residues. The germline gives CDR1 SGHRS, CDR2 YFSETQ. V was clipped by 4 bases and J by 8 bases; unmatched bases: 7. CDR3 loop: CASSTGQEREKLFF. In DNA form, the CDR3 reads TGCGCCAGCAGCACGGGACAGGAACGGGAAAAACTGTTTTTT.

This chain joins TRBV5-1 and TRBJ2-3, with D possibly being TRBD1 (7 bases). Germline-derived CDR1 and CDR2 are SGHRS and YFSETQ. V dropped 9 bases and J dropped 4 bases, with 18 bases sitting between them. CDR3 length: 14 amino acids. The CDR3 nucleotides read TGCGCCACGGGCAGGGGGGATAGCGCAGATACGCAGTATTTT. Translating it yields CATGRGDSADTQYF.

V and J are TRBV2 and TRBJ2-3; 14 bases match TRBD2. Germline values: CDR1 SNHLY, CDR2 FYNNEI. J was trimmed by 7 bases and V by 7 bases; bases with no gene match: 4. The CDR3 totals 14 residues. The chain's CDR3 is CASTGTSGGYTQYF. The CDR3 DNA follows: TGTGCCAGCACCGGGACTAGCGGGGGTTATACGCAGTATTTT. Drawing the rest from reference TRBV2 and TRBJ2-3, the complete variable domain is EPEVTQTPSHQVTQMGQEVILRCVPISNHLYFYWYRQILGQKVEFLVSFYNNEISEKSEIFDDQFSVERPDGSNFTLKIRSTKLEDSAMYFCASTGTSGGYTQYFGPGTRLTVL.

In this sample, this clone turned up once. The rearrangement uses TRBV9 and TRBJ1-1, with a possible D match to TRBD1 (5 bases). Trimming pared 0 bases from V and 4 bases from J, leaving 10 bases between. Germline V gene data show CDR1 as SGDLS and CDR2 as YYNGEE. The CDR3 covers 14 residues. CDR3 sequence (DNA): TGTGCCAGCAGCGTAGAAGAAGGGGCCACTGAAGCTTTCTTT. Its translation is CASSVEEGATEAFF. The full variable domain, rest sourced from reference TRBV9 and TRBJ1-1, is DSGVTQTPKHLITATGQRVTLRCSPRSGDLSVYWYQQSLDQGLQFLIQYYNGEERAKGNILERFSAQQFPDLHSELNLSSLELGDSALYFCASSVEEGATEAFFGQGTRLTVV.

The V gene is TRBV27, the J gene TRBJ2-7; 10 bases are a match to TRBD2. The CDR3 consists of 13 residues. From germline, CDR1 is MNHEY and CDR2 SMNVEV (reference sequence). V shed 4 bases, J shed 3 bases, and the junction held 0 bases outside the gene matches. Here the CDR3 DNA reads TGTGCCAGCAGTTCTAGCGGGAGCTACGAGCAGTACTTC. This encodes CASSSSGSYEQYF.

This chain joins TRBV5-1 and TRBJ2-3, with 11 bases lining up with TRBD2. J lost 4 bases, V lost 4 bases, and 8 bases had no gene match. The CDR3 sequence is 16 residues long. CDR1 and CDR2 (germline): SGHRS, YFSETQ. CDR3 sequence reads: CASSPELAGAADTQYF. DNA of the CDR3: TGCGCCAGCAGCCCGGAACTAGCGGGAGCGGCAGATACGCAGTATTTT. Full variable domain (remainder filled in from reference TRBV5-1 and TRBJ2-3): KAGVTQTPRYLIKTRGQQVTLSCSPISGHRSVSWYQQTPGQGLQFLFEYFSETQRNKGNFPGRFSGRQFSNSRSEMNVSTLELGDSALYLCASSPELAGAADTQYFGPGTRLTVL.

V gene TRBV4-2 combines with J gene TRBJ1-1, with 10 bases matching TRBD1. Germline assignment: CDR1 LGHNA and CDR2 YNFKEQ. There are 16 residues in the CDR3. The V and J ends lost 3 bases and 6 bases, in that order; junction bases with no gene match: 10. CDR3 DNA sequence: TGTGCCAGCAGCCAGGCCGGGACAGGGGCGAGGGCTGAAGCTTTCTTT. Translating it yields CASSQAGTGARAEAFF.

This clone was observed a handful of times. J is TRBJ1-1 and V is TRBV5-1; 7 bases line up with TRBD1. With V trimmed by 3 bases and J by 1 base, 3 bases remained unmatched. The CDR3 sequence is 14 residues long. The germline V gene has CDR1 SGHRS and CDR2 YFSETQ. The CDR3 bases are TGCGCCAGCAGCTCGGGACAGCCGAACACTGAAGCTTTCTTT. Protein product: CASSSGQPNTEAFF.

V and J are TRBV2 and TRBJ2-7, with a possible D match to TRBD1 (5 bases). V was cut by 2 bases and J by 2 bases, with 10 bases left in between. The length of the CDR3 is 14 residues. The germline gives CDR1 SNHLY, CDR2 FYNNEI. The CDR3 DNA sequence: TGTGCCAGCAGTGAAAGGAAGGGGCCCTACGAGCAGTACTTC. Residues: CASSERKGPYEQYF.

This clone was recorded once. This rearrangement joins TRBV5-1 to TRBJ2-5; D remains ambiguous. The V and J ends lost 0 bases and 0 bases respectively, with 15 bases between them. The length of the CDR3 is 17 residues. Germline V lookup: CDR1 SGHRS, CDR2 YFSETQ. Written as DNA, the CDR3 is TGCGCCAGCAGCTTGGGTGGGCTGATAAAGTACCAAGAGACCCAGTACTTC. Translated, it gives CASSLGGLIKYQETQYF.

V usage is TRBV5-1 and J usage is TRBJ2-1; 13 bases are shared with TRBD2. Trimming at V came to 3 bases and at J to 10 bases, leaving 4 bases not matched to a gene. Germline lookup yields CDR1 SGHRS and CDR2 YFSETQ. The CDR3 has 14 residues. CDR3 DNA sequence: TGCGCCAGCAGCTCCGGGACTAGCGGGGCGGAGCAGTTCTTC. Translating it yields CASSSGTSGAEQFF.

This chain connects TRBV18 to TRBJ1-2, with 10 positions matching TRBD1. In germline, CDR1 is KGHSH, CDR2 LQKENI. After removal of 0 bases from V and 3 bases from J, the junction contained 4 bases not matched to a gene. The CDR3 is made up of 16 amino acids. In nucleotides, the CDR3 is TGTGCCAGCTCACCACCCAAAGGACAGGGGGACTATGGCTACACCTTC. Amino acid sequence: CASSPPKGQGDYGYTF.

The DNA of the CDR3 is TGTGCCAGTAGTATAATCCAGGGCGTGAACACTGAAGCTTTCTTT. Its translation: CASSIIQGVNTEAFF. The chain has TRBV19 and TRBJ1-1, with TRBD1 as a possible D gene (5 bases). Germline V gives CDR1 LNHDA, CDR2 SQIVND (reference sequence). CDR3 length: 15 residues. The germline V and J ends were trimmed by 2 bases and 0 bases, with 10 bases remaining between them.

Regarding this clone: Mismatch with germline at one junction end may stem from a read error. The rearrangement joins TRBV5-1 to TRBJ2-1, with 13 positions matching TRBD2. This CDR3 contains 15 residues. Germline CDR1 SGHRS, CDR2 YFSETQ. The CDR3 bases are TGCTCCAGCAGCTCGACTAGCGGGAGGTTGAATGAGCAGTTCTTC. Translated: CSSSSTSGRLNEQFF. The variable domain in full, completed from reference TRBV5-1 and TRBJ2-1, reads KAGVTQTPRYLIKTRGQQVTLSCSPISGHRSVSWYQQTPGQGLQFLFEYFSETQRNKGNFPGRFSGRQFSNSRSEMNVSTLELGDSALYLCSSSSTSGRLNEQFFGPGTRLTVL.

The rearrangement joins TRBV4-3 to TRBJ2-3, with 9 bases fitting TRBD2. Germline V gene data show CDR1 as LGHNA and CDR2 as YSLEER. Trimming took 0 bases from V and 4 from J; bases not matched to a gene: 2. There are 15 residues in the CDR3. CDR3 bases: TGCGCCAGCAGCCAAGATCGCGGGGGGGCAGATACGCAGTATTTT. Amino acids: CASSQDRGGADTQYF.

The gene calls are TRBV2 and TRBJ1-5; D might be TRBD1 (5 bases). The germline gives CDR1 SNHLY, CDR2 FYNNEI. The germline V and J ends were trimmed by 9 bases and 0 bases, with 18 bases remaining between them. The CDR3 loop spans 16 amino acids. The CDR3 region has the DNA TGTGCCAGTACCCGGGACTCCTCATATAGCAATCAGCCCCAGCATTTT. It codes for CASTRDSSYSNQPQHF. Full variable domain (rest looked up from reference TRBV2 and TRBJ1-5): EPEVTQTPSHQVTQMGQEVILRCVPISNHLYFYWYRQILGQKVEFLVSFYNNEISEKSEIFDDQFSVERPDGSNFTLKIRSTKLEDSAMYFCASTRDSSYSNQPQHFGDGTRLSIL.